This T cell receptor (beta chain) was captured in a study of cytomegalovirus exposure and HLA in healthy donors. The count of this clone is one. The germline V gene has CDR1 LGHNA and CDR2 YNFKEQ. Trimming at V came to 1 base and at J to 4 bases, leaving 7 bases not matched to a gene. This CDR3 spans 16 amino acids. PCR used 60 Vbeta primers and 13 Jbeta primers. Clones were sequenced by immunoSEQ multiplex PCR, and TCRdb holds only the in-frame ones, with some missing. The data show about 180,000 clones, with more than 60% seen just once and roughly 3.5% held by the top ten. The specimen was PBMCs. The chain combines TRBV4-2 with TRBJ2-3; 8 bases agree with TRBD2. The receptor's source is a woman aged 55-69 years in good health and CMV-seropositive. CDR3 loop: CASSQGASGSSDTQYF. CDR3 DNA sequence: TGTGCCAGCAGCCAAGGGGCGAGCGGGAGCTCAGATACGCAGTATTTT.